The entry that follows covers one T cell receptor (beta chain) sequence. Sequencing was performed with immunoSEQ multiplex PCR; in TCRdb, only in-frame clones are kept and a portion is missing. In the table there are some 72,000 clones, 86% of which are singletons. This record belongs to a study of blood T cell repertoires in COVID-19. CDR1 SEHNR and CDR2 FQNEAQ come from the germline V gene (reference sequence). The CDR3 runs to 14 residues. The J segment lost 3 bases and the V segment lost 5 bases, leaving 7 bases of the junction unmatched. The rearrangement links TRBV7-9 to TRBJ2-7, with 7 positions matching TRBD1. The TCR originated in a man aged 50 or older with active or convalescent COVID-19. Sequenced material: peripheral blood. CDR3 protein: CASSAQQGFYEQYF. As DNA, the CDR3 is TGTGCCAGCAGCGCACAACAGGGGTTCTACGAGCAGTACTTC. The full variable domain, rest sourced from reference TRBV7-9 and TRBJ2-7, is DTGVSQNPRHKITKRGQNVTFRCDPISEHNRLYWYRQTLGQGPEFLTYFQNEAQLEKSRLLSDRFSAERPKGSFSTLEIQRTEQGDSAMYLCASSAQQGFYEQYFGPGTRLTVT.